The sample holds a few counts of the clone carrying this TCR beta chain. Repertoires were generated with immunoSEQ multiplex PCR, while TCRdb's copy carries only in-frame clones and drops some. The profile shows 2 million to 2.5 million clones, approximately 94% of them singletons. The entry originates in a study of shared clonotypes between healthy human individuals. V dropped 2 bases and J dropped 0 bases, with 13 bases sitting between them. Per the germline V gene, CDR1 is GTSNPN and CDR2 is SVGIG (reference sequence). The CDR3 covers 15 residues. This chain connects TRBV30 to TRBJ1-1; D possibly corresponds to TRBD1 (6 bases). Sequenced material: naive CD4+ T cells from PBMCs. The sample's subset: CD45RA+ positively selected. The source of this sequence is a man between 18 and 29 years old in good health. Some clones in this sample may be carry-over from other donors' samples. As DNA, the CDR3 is TGTGCCTGGAGTCCCTGGGCAGGGGTGAACACTGAAGCTTTCTTT. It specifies CAWSPWAGVNTEAFF.